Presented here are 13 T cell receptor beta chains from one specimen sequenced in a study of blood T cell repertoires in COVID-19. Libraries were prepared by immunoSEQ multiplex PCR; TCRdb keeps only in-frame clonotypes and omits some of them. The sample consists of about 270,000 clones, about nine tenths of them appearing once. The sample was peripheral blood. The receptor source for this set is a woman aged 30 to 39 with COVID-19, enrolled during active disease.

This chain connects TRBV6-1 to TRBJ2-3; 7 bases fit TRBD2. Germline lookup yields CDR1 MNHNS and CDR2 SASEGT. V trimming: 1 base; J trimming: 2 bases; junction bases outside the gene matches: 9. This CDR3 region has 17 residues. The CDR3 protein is CASSEEGWRGYTDTQYF. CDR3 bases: TGTGCCAGCAGTGAAGAAGGTTGGCGGGGGTACACAGATACGCAGTATTTT.

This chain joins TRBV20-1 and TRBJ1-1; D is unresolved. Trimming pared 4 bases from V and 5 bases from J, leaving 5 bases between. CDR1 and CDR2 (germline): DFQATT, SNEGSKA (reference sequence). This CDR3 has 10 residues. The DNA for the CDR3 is TGCAGTGCTACCCTAACTGAAGCTTTCTTT. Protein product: CSATLTEAFF.

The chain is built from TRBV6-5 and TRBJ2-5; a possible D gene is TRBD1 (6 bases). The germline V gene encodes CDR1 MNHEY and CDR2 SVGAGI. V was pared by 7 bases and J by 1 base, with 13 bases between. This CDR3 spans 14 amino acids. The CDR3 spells CASTVTRGQETQYF. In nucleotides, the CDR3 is TGTGCCAGCACCGTGACCAGGGGCCAAGAGACCCAGTACTTC.

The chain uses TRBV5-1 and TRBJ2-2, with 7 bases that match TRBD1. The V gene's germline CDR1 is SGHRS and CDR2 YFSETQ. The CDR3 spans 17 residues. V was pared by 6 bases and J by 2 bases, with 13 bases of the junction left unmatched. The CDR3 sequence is CASNRVGGAINTGELFF. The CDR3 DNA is TGCGCCAGCAACCGGGTAGGGGGCGCGATCAACACCGGGGAGCTGTTTTTT.

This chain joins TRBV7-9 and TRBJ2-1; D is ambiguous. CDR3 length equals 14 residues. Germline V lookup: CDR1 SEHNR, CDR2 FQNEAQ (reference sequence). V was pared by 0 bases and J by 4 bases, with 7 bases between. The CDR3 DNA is TGTGCCAGCAGCTTAGCGCAGGAATACAATGAGCAGTTCTTC. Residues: CASSLAQEYNEQFF.

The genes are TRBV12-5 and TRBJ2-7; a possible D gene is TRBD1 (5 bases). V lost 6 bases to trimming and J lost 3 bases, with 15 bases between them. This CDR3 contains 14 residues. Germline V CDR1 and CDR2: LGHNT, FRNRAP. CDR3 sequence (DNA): TGTGCTAGTGGCGCTGGGCTGCAGGGCTACGAGCAGTACTTC. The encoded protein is CASGAGLQGYEQYF.

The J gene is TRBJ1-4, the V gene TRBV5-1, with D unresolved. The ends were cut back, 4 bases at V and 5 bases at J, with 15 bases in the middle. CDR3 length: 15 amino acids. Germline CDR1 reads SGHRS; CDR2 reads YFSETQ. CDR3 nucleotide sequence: TGCGCCAGCAGCACTATAGGTAGGGAGAATGAAAAACTGTTTTTT. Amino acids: CASSTIGRENEKLFF.

In DNA, the CDR3 is TGTGCCAGCAGTATCCTGGAGACAGCCTACAGCTCCTACAATGAGCAGTTCTTC. It translates to CASSILETAYSSYNEQFF. The genes are TRBV27 and TRBJ2-1; possible D gene TRBD1, 5 bases. Germline V lookup: CDR1 MNHEY, CDR2 SMNVEV (reference sequence). The CDR3 runs 18 residues. V lost 5 bases and J 0 bases, leaving 20 bases between the germline ends.

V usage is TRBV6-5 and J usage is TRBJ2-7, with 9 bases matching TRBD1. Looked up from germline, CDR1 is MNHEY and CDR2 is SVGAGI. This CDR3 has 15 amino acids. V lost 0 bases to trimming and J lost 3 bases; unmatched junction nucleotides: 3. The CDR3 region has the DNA TGTGCCAGCAGTTACTCGGGGGGACAGGGCTACGAGCAGTACTTC. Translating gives CASSYSGGQGYEQYF.

The DNA of the CDR3 is TGTGCCATCAGTGTTACGCGGGGGGGGTTCGATGAGCAGTTCTTC. Its protein product is CAISVTRGGFDEQFF. The rearrangement links TRBV10-3 to TRBJ2-1, with 9 bases fitting TRBD2. J lost 8 bases, V lost 4 bases, and 9 bases had no gene match. The CDR3 covers 15 residues. In germline, CDR1 is ENHRY, CDR2 SYGVKD.

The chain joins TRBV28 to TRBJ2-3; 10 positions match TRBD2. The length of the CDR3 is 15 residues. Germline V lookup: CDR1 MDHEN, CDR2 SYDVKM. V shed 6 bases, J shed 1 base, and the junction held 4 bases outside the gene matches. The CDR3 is CASSPGTSGTDTQYF. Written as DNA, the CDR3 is TGTGCCAGCAGCCCAGGGACTAGCGGCACAGATACGCAGTATTTT.

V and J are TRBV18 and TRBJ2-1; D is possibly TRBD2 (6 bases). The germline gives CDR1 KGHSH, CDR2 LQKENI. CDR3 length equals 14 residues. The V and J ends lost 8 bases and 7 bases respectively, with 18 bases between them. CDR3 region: CASARGSGGNEQFF. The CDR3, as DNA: TGTGCCAGCGCCCGAGGGAGCGGAGGGAATGAGCAGTTCTTC.

CDR3 DNA sequence: TGTGCCAGCACCTTGTTTGAGACCCAGTACTTC. Translation gives CASTLFETQYF. The chain couples TRBV25-1 to TRBJ2-5; D is unresolved. CDR1 is MGHDK and CDR2 is SYGVNS in the germline V gene. Between the trimmed V and J ends, which lost 7 bases and 5 bases, there was a span of 8 bases. The CDR3 has 11 residues.